Sequencing of this T cell receptor (beta chain) was carried out in a study of identical twins. Looked up from germline, CDR1 is DFQATT and CDR2 is SNEGSKA (reference sequence). The CDR3 runs to 12 residues. Study-wide results and caveats: The models systematically underestimated how much out-of-frame TCR alpha was shared in monozygotic twins.

This clonotype was seen only a few times. Its antigen is not identified. The junction departs from the called germline gene at one end, perhaps through a read error. TCRdb used MiXCR to reprocess the 5' RACE reads, holding one entry per CDR3 protein. The profile shows about 520,000 distinct CDR3 sequences, under 25% of them singletons. The sample also formed part of further work on T cells expressing NK-cell markers. As reported in that work: In the group of eight sequenced donors, seven were HCMV-seropositive and one was seronegative. In a group of several donors, dominant NKG2C+ clonotypes represented about 1.0-7.0% of CD8+ T cells.

The gene calls are TRBV20-1 and TRBJ1-2; D is ambiguous. The sample comprised CD4+ T cells sorted from blood. This TCR was recovered from a woman between 18 and 29 years old in good health. In nucleotides, the CDR3 is TGCAGTGCTAGAGATCGAGGGCTCGGCTTGCCCTTC. Amino acids: CSARDRGLGLPF.